The 19 T cell receptor beta chains given below trace back to one sample, sequenced in a study of siplizumab effects on memory and regulatory T cells. The repertoire was sequenced with immunoSEQ multiplex PCR; TCRdb's copy has only in-frame clones and lacks some. The sample records roughly 100,000 clones, about 94% being singletons. Sequencing input: Tregs sorted from blood. The receptor source for this set is a human donor in good health.

The CDR3 is CSVARGGHTGELFF. CDR3 nucleotides: TGCAGCGTTGCCCGGGGGGGTCACACCGGGGAGCTGTTTTTT. This chain links TRBV29-1 with TRBJ2-2, with 8 nucleotides matching TRBD2. Germline V gene lookup returns CDR1 SQVTM and CDR2 ANQGSEA. J was trimmed by 3 bases and V by 4 bases; bases with no gene match: 4. CDR3 length equals 14 residues.

The chain joins TRBV7-8 to TRBJ2-7; a possible D gene is TRBD1 (6 bases). CDR1 SGHVS and CDR2 FQNEAQ come from the germline V gene. V dropped 7 bases and J dropped 3 bases, with 16 bases sitting between them. The CDR3 runs to 14 residues. The CDR3 reads CASTAVPGDYEQYF. The CDR3 region has the DNA TGTGCCAGCACCGCCGTGCCAGGGGACTACGAGCAGTACTTC.

V gene TRBV10-3 combines with J gene TRBJ2-1; 7 bases fit TRBD2. Germline values: CDR1 ENHRY, CDR2 SYGVKD. CDR3 size: 13 residues. V dropped 6 bases and J dropped 5; count of bases not matched to a gene: 4. The CDR3 DNA reads as TGTGCCATCAGGTTGCGGGAGAACAATGAGCAGTTCTTC. Its translation is CAIRLRENNEQFF.

The CDR3, as DNA: TGTGCCAGCAGTGTCCCCACAGGGCGGGAAAAAATGAACACTGAAGCTTTCTTT. It codes for CASSVPTGREKMNTEAFF. The rearrangement joins TRBV6-4 to TRBJ1-1; a weak D match, TRBD1 (6 bases). Germline lookup yields CDR1 MRHNA and CDR2 SNTAGT. Trimming removed 4 bases at V and 0 bases at J, with 21 bases between. The CDR3 covers 18 residues.

V and J are TRBV7-2 and TRBJ2-7; TRBD2 agrees at 12 bases. The J segment lost 3 bases and the V segment lost 1 base, leaving 10 bases of the junction unmatched. Germline V gene sequence: CDR1 SGHTA, CDR2 FQGNSA. CDR3 length: 18 amino acids. The CDR3, as DNA: TGTGCCAGCAGCTTAGGTCTAGCGGGAGGGTCCAAGGGCTACGAGCAGTACTTC. Amino acids: CASSLGLAGGSKGYEQYF.

This clone was recorded once. V usage is TRBV4-3 and J usage is TRBJ1-5; D unresolved. Trimming removed 4 bases at V and 7 bases at J, with 14 bases between. CDR1 LGHNA and CDR2 YSLEER come from the germline V gene. CDR3 length: 14 residues. As DNA, the CDR3 is TGCGCCAGCAGCCTCCTTAGAGGGTCGCAGCCCCAGCATTTT. The encoded protein is CASSLLRGSQPQHF.

The rearrangement joins TRBV5-1 to TRBJ2-7; 9 nucleotides align to TRBD1. After removal of 4 bases from V and 4 bases from J, the junction contained 9 bases not matched to a gene. Germline V gene lookup returns CDR1 SGHRS and CDR2 YFSETQ. The CDR3 contains 15 residues. The CDR3 sequence: CASSPSGTGTYEQYF. CDR3 sequence (DNA): TGCGCCAGCAGCCCGTCCGGGACAGGGACTTACGAGCAGTACTTC. Supplemented by reference TRBV5-1 and TRBJ2-7, the full variable domain reads KAGVTQTPRYLIKTRGQQVTLSCSPISGHRSVSWYQQTPGQGLQFLFEYFSETQRNKGNFPGRFSGRQFSNSRSEMNVSTLELGDSALYLCASSPSGTGTYEQYFGPGTRLTVT.

CDR3 sequence: CASSRTPDRVGEQYF. Here the CDR3 DNA reads TGCGCCAGCAGCCGTACGCCGGACAGGGTGGGCGAGCAGTACTTC. The chain employs TRBV4-1 and TRBJ2-7; 8 bases are shared with TRBD1. There are 15 residues in the CDR3. J lost 6 bases, V lost 4 bases, and 11 bases had no gene match. Germline CDR1 MGHRA, CDR2 YSYEKL.

The chain joins TRBV7-9 to TRBJ2-7, with 9 nucleotides matching TRBD1. The V and J ends lost 6 bases and 3 bases, in that order; junction bases with no gene match: 6. The CDR3 loop spans 14 amino acids. Germline assignment: CDR1 SEHNR and CDR2 FQNEAQ (reference sequence). The DNA for the CDR3 is TGTGCCAGCAGTTACAGGGGGCGCGTCTACGAGCAGTACTTC. Its translation: CASSYRGRVYEQYF.

The V call is TRBV11-2, the J call TRBJ2-7, with D possibly matching TRBD1 (6 bases). The CDR3 totals 13 residues. Per the germline V gene, CDR1 is SGHAT and CDR2 is FQNNGV. Trimming pared 5 bases from V and 5 bases from J, leaving 13 bases between. The CDR3 loop reads CASSITGSNEQYF. Here the CDR3 DNA reads TGTGCCAGCAGCATTACAGGGTCCAACGAGCAGTACTTC. Full variable domain (outside the CDR3, taken from reference TRBV11-2 and TRBJ2-7): EAGVAQSPRYKIIEKRQSVAFWCNPISGHATLYWYQQILGQGPKLLIQFQNNGVVDDSQLPKDRFSAERLKGVDSTLKIQPAKLEDSAVYLCASSITGSNEQYFGPGTRLTVT.

V gene TRBV6-6 combines with J gene TRBJ1-2; D remains unclear. Germline lookup yields CDR1 MNHNY and CDR2 SVGAGI (reference sequence). The CDR3 runs to 14 residues. Trimming shortened V by 5 bases and J by 0 bases, and 10 bases separated the two germline ends. The CDR3 DNA sequence: TGTGCCAGCAGTCTCCGTTTAGCTAACTATGGCTACACCTTC. This encodes CASSLRLANYGYTF.

Here the CDR3 DNA reads TGTGCCAGCTCACCCCGGACAGGGGGCGTTACAAGCTCCTACGAGCAGTACTTC. Its protein is CASSPRTGGVTSSYEQYF. The chain uses TRBV18 and TRBJ2-7, with 11 bases identical to TRBD1. The CDR3 covers 18 residues. V shed 3 bases and J 0 bases; nucleotides not matched to a gene: 10. Germline V gene lookup returns CDR1 KGHSH and CDR2 LQKENI.

The chain recombines TRBV9 with TRBJ1-1; D uncertain. The CDR3 spans 15 residues. V lost 0 bases to trimming and J lost 3 bases, with 12 bases between them. CDR1 and CDR2 from the germline V gene are SGDLS and YYNGEE. The DNA for the CDR3 is TGTGCCAGCAGCGTAGCTGGAAGGAGGGACACTGAAGCTTTCTTT. Residues: CASSVAGRRDTEAFF.

The J gene is TRBJ1-2, the V gene TRBV28; D ambiguous. Germline CDR1 and CDR2: MDHEN and SYDVKM. The V end was cut by 2 bases, the J end by 1 base, with 8 bases between. The CDR3 runs to 14 residues. CDR3 coding DNA: TGTGCCAGCAGTTTAGTTAGCGGTAACTATGGCTACACCTTC. This codes for CASSLVSGNYGYTF.

This chain uses TRBV6-5 with TRBJ2-6; weak D call: TRBD2 (5 bases). The CDR3 totals 16 residues. Per the germline V gene, CDR1 is MNHEY and CDR2 is SVGAGI. The V end was cut by 0 bases, the J end by 3 bases, with 9 bases between. CDR3 in amino acids: CASSYSRAGGANVLTF. The CDR3, as DNA: TGTGCCAGCAGTTACTCGAGGGCAGGTGGGGCCAACGTCCTGACTTTC.

This clone was detected only once. The chain uses TRBV19 and TRBJ2-3; 8 bases line up with TRBD2. J gave up 7 bases and V 3 bases, and 12 bases lay outside the gene matches. Germline CDR1 and CDR2: LNHDA and SQIVND (reference sequence). The CDR3 covers 16 residues. The CDR3 sequence is CASSIGGAGGQNTQYF. In nucleotides, the CDR3 is TGTGCCAGTAGTATTGGCGGGGCGGGGGGCCAAAATACGCAGTATTTT.

The chain recombines TRBV9 with TRBJ2-3; D is ambiguous. There are 15 residues in the CDR3. Germline CDR1 reads SGDLS; CDR2 reads YYNGEE. Trimming pared 3 bases from V and 4 bases from J, leaving 15 bases between. The CDR3, as DNA: TGTGCCAGCAGCGCCAGCCTAGTTTGGGCAGATACGCAGTATTTT. It encodes CASSASLVWADTQYF.

V and J are TRBV7-9 and TRBJ1-5; perhaps TRBD1 as D (6 bases). Looked up from germline, CDR1 is SEHNR and CDR2 is FQNEAQ (reference sequence). Trimming stripped 5 bases from V and 4 bases from J, with 15 bases between. This CDR3 spans 15 amino acids. The CDR3 DNA is TGTGCCAGCAGCCTCCAACAGGGACCAAATCAGCCCCAGCATTTT. Amino acids: CASSLQQGPNQPQHF.

The V call is TRBV6-1, the J call TRBJ2-5, with 12 bases fitting TRBD1. Germline V gene lookup returns CDR1 MNHNS and CDR2 SASEGT. The junction had 5 bases not matched to a gene; V was cut back by 4 bases and J by 5 bases. This CDR3 is built from 15 residues. The CDR3, as DNA: TGTGCCAGCAGTGTAGGGACAGGGGGCGCGGAGACCCAGTACTTC. Translation: CASSVGTGGAETQYF.